This T cell receptor (beta chain) was observed in a study of stem cell transplantation in POMP-related autoinflammatory disease. Study-wide context: Impaired MHC class I-dependent CD8+ differentiation was hypothesized from defective thymoproteasomes. Pre-transplant patients had naive-skewed CD4+ T cells and few CD8+ T cells. Findings and caveats of the study: Unique TRB V-J gene pairings were limited in number in patients with PRAID. In patients with PRAID, every analyzed T-cell subset tended to show lower diversity and higher clonality.

Only in-frame clones appear in the TCRdb table, and some are missing; sequencing was by immunoSEQ multiplex PCR. The profile shows under 11,000 clones, around 90% of them singletons. CDR3 size: 15 residues. The V end lost 4 bases, the J end lost 2 bases, and 14 bases lay between the germline ends. CDR1 is SGDLS, CDR2 YYNGEE, per germline. As for this clone: Antigen unknown.

The rearrangement links TRBV9 to TRBJ2-3; D tentatively fits TRBD1 or TRBD2 (5 bases each). The sequencing used CD8+ T cells from PBMCs, collected before stem cell transplantation. The TCR originated in a human donor with POMP-related autoinflammation and immune dysregulation (PRAID). The CDR3 protein is CASSLGTYHTDTQYF. CDR3 nucleotides: TGTGCCAGCAGCCTAGGGACCTATCACACAGATACGCAGTATTTT.